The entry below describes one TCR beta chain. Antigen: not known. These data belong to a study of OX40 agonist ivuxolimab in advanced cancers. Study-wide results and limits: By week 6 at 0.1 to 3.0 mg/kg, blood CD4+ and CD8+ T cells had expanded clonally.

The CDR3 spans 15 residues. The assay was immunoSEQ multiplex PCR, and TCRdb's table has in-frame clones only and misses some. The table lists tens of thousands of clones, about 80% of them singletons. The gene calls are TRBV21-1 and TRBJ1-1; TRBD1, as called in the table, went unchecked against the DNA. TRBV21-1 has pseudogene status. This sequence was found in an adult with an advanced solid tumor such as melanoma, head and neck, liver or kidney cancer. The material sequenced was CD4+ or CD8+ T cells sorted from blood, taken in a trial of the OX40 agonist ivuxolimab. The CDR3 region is CASSTRQSVRTEAFF. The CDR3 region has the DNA TGTGCCAGCAGCACCCGACAGTCCGTACGCACTGAAGCTTTCTTT.